This T cell receptor (beta chain) comes out of a study of T cell repertoires in cytomegalovirus infection. Overall study: Public TCR beta signatures marked donors with CMV infection and the matching HLA.

Trimming removed 6 bases at V and 2 bases at J, with 14 bases between. The germline V gene encodes CDR1 LNHDA and CDR2 SQIVND (reference sequence). The CDR3 has 16 residues. TCRdb reprocessed the reads with MiXCR, giving one entry per CDR3 protein. The sample records approximately 750,000 distinct CDR3 sequences, roughly 36% being singletons. The clonotype originates from a human donor in good health (CMV status not recorded). Some clones in this sample may be carry-over from other donors' samples. The V call is TRBV19, the J call TRBJ2-6, with D possibly matching TRBD2 (6 bases). Input material: PBMCs. The CDR3 spells CASSVGTGAGANVLTF. The CDR3 nucleotides are TGTGCCAGTAGCGTTGGGACGGGGGCTGGGGCCAACGTCCTGACTTTC.